This passage covers 18 T cell receptor beta chains from one sample sequenced in a study of Tregs in tolerant kidney transplant recipients (dated by TCRdb to between 2018 and 2021). Libraries came from the immunoSEQ multiplex PCR assay. The source is immuneACCESS, and TCRdb retained only in-frame sequences with V and J called. Part of the clones is not carried over; for the studies checked, unresolved V genes explain less than half of this, and the remainder is unexplained. A total of 200,000 to 300,000 clones appear in this sample, about 80% of them only once. The ten biggest clones cover about 0.68% of the sample. Material for sequencing was CD4+ T cells from blood. The receptors here all came from a human donor in good health.

The chain couples TRBV6-6 to TRBJ1-5; D is perhaps TRBD1 (6 bases). Trimming removed 4 bases from V and 7 bases from J, with 14 bases in between. This CDR3 spans 14 amino acids. Germline V gene sequence: CDR1 MNHNY, CDR2 SVGAGI (reference sequence). CDR3 residues: CASSFDRSGQPQHF. CDR3 nucleotides: TGTGCCAGCAGTTTTGACAGGTCCGGCCAGCCCCAGCATTTT.

The chain has TRBV6-4 and TRBJ2-1; unclear D gene. CDR3 length equals 15 residues. The V end was cut by 0 bases, the J end by 2 bases, with 8 bases between. Germline values: CDR1 MRHNA, CDR2 SNTAGT. The CDR3 DNA follows: TGTGCCAGCAGTGACTCGGCTTCCCCCTACAATGAGCAGTTCTTC. Translation: CASSDSASPYNEQFF.

The chain couples TRBV5-4 to TRBJ2-3, with TRBD2 matching 7 bases. Germline loops: CDR1 SGHNT, CDR2 YYREEE (reference sequence). This CDR3 region has 16 residues. With 2 bases clipped from V and 8 bases from J, the junction kept 14 bases outside the gene matches. The CDR3 DNA reads as TGTGCCAGCAGCTTACACGCGGGAGTCAAACTTACTACGCAGTATTTT. The encoded protein is CASSLHAGVKLTTQYF.

CDR3 region: CASSLGLGLRGYEQYF. The DNA for the CDR3 is TGTGCCAGCAGCTTAGGTCTCGGACTCCGGGGCTACGAGCAGTACTTC. The chain joins TRBV7-8 to TRBJ2-7; the D gene is possibly TRBD2 (5 bases). The germline CDR1 and CDR2 sequences are SGHVS and FQNEAQ. The CDR3 spans 16 residues. V lost 1 base to trimming and J lost 3 bases, with 16 bases between them. Full variable domain (remainder filled in from reference TRBV7-8 and TRBJ2-7): GAGVSQSPRYKVAKRGQDVALRCDPISGHVSLFWYQQALGQGPEFLTYFQNEAQLDKSGLPSDRFFAERPEGSVSTLKIQRTQQEDSAVYLCASSLGLGLRGYEQYFGPGTRLTVT.

The chain joins TRBV6-1 to TRBJ1-2, with D tentatively TRBD1 (6 bases). The CDR3 is 13 residues long. Trimming took 6 bases from V and 7 from J, leaving 15 bases between them. Germline V lookup: CDR1 MNHNS, CDR2 SASEGT. CDR3 sequence (DNA): TGTGCCAGCAGCCAGGGACACCTCCGTGGCTACACCTTC. Translation: CASSQGHLRGYTF.

The CDR3 protein is CASSIGGTGGNQPQHF. The CDR3 bases are TGTGCCAGTAGTATAGGGGGGACAGGGGGCAATCAGCCCCAGCATTTT. The chain couples TRBV19 to TRBJ1-5; 10 bases are shared with TRBD1. V lost 1 base and J lost 2; bases outside the gene matches: 2. The CDR3 has 16 amino acids. The V gene's germline CDR1 is LNHDA and CDR2 SQIVND (reference sequence).

As regards this clone: Germline and junction disagree at one end, which may indicate a read error. The genes are TRBV7-7 and TRBJ2-7, with TRBD2 matching 10 bases. The CDR3 spans 16 residues. Germline V lookup: CDR1 SSHAT, CDR2 FNYEAQ (reference sequence). The CDR3 sequence: CASSRDYSGGAYEQYF. For the CDR3, the DNA is TGTGCTAGCAGCCGGGACTACAGCGGGGGGGCCTACGAGCAGTACTTC.

This chain uses TRBV6-4 with TRBJ1-2; a possible D gene is TRBD1 (6 bases). Germline V gives CDR1 MRHNA, CDR2 SNTAGT. V shed 7 bases and J shed 0 bases, with 15 bases lying between them. The CDR3 length is 15 residues. The CDR3 here is CASNRTAITNYGYTF. The CDR3 coding sequence is TGTGCCAGCAATCGGACAGCGATAACTAACTATGGCTACACCTTC.

The CDR3 DNA reads as TGTGCCAGCACAAAAGGACTAGCGGGAGCGGAAGAGACCCAGTACTTC. It translates to CASTKGLAGAEETQYF. The chain couples TRBV25-1 to TRBJ2-5, with 13 bases aligning to TRBD2. Germline assignment: CDR1 MGHDK and CDR2 SYGVNS. The CDR3 runs to 16 residues. The V and J ends lost 7 bases and 3 bases, in that order; junction bases with no gene match: 8. The full variable domain, completed using reference TRBV25-1 and TRBJ2-5, is EADIYQTPRYLVIGTGKKITLECSQTMGHDKMYWYQQDPGMELHLIHYSYGVNSTEKGDLSSESTVSRIRTEHFPLTLESARPSHTSQYLCASTKGLAGAEETQYFGPGTRLLVL.

The table lists this clone with a count of one. The chain is built from TRBV4-1 and TRBJ2-5, with TRBD1 matching 11 bases. J was trimmed by 4 bases and V by 4 bases; bases with no gene match: 8. This CDR3 contains 16 residues. Germline lookup yields CDR1 MGHRA and CDR2 YSYEKL. DNA of the CDR3: TGCGCCAGCAGCCGGACCCGGACAGGGGGCAGAGAGACCCAGTACTTC. This encodes CASSRTRTGGRETQYF.

J is TRBJ2-7 and V is TRBV6-5, with 12 bases aligning to TRBD1. CDR1 MNHEY and CDR2 SVGAGI come from the germline V gene. This CDR3 is built from 14 residues. The trim removed 6 bases at V and 6 bases at J, leaving 6 bases unmatched. The CDR3 loop reads CASRGTGGASEQYF. CDR3 bases: TGTGCCAGCAGGGGGACAGGGGGCGCGAGCGAGCAGTACTTC.

This chain uses TRBV23-1 with TRBJ2-1; 9 bases map to TRBD1. TRBV23-1 is known as an ORF, though its function is uncertain. The CDR3 is 18 amino acids. The V segment lost 2 bases and the J segment 3 bases; nucleotides outside the gene matches: 11. CDR3 in DNA: TGCGCCAGCAGTCAAAAGGGACAGGGATGGGTTGGCTACAATGAGCAGTTCTTC. Translating it yields CASSQKGQGWVGYNEQFF.

The V and J genes are TRBV7-9 and TRBJ1-4, with TRBD1 identical over 7 bases. This CDR3 is built from 14 residues. Germline CDR1 reads SEHNR; CDR2 reads FQNEAQ (reference sequence). With V trimmed by 7 bases and J by 7 bases, 9 bases remained unmatched. Here the CDR3 reads CASTPDRAVEKLFF. The CDR3 DNA reads as TGTGCCAGCACCCCCGACAGGGCAGTTGAAAAACTGTTTTTT.

V gene TRBV9 combines with J gene TRBJ1-6; 9 nucleotides line up with TRBD1. This CDR3 spans 16 amino acids. From germline, CDR1 is SGDLS and CDR2 YYNGEE. The trim removed 4 bases at V and 0 bases at J, leaving 2 bases unmatched. This CDR3 reads CASSQTGGSYNSPLHF. The CDR3 DNA sequence: TGTGCCAGCAGCCAGACAGGGGGCTCCTATAATTCACCCCTCCACTTT.

The rearrangement links TRBV5-4 to TRBJ1-1; 8 positions agree with TRBD1. V lost 4 bases, J lost 0 bases, and 14 bases stayed unmatched. The CDR3 spans 18 residues. The germline V gene has CDR1 SGHNT and CDR2 YYREEE (reference sequence). The chain's CDR3 is CASSPFGQGAVMNTEAFF. The CDR3 nucleotides read TGTGCCAGCAGCCCCTTCGGGCAGGGGGCTGTGATGAACACTGAAGCTTTCTTT. The full variable domain, completed using reference TRBV5-4 and TRBJ1-1, is ETGVTQSPTHLIKTRGQQVTLRCSSQSGHNTVSWYQQALGQGPQFIFQYYREEENGRGNFPPRFSGLQFPNYSSELNVNALELDDSALYLCASSPFGQGAVMNTEAFFGQGTRLTVV.

The rearrangement joins TRBV6-5 to TRBJ2-7, with TRBD1 matching 8 bases. V was clipped by 6 bases and J by 3 bases; unmatched bases: 7. This CDR3 is 14 amino acids long. Germline CDR1 is MNHEY and CDR2 is SVGAGI. CDR3: CASSPYTGGYEQYF. Written as DNA, the CDR3 is TGTGCCAGCAGCCCTTATACAGGGGGCTACGAGCAGTACTTC.

This chain joins TRBV19 and TRBJ1-4, with TRBD1 identical over 10 bases. This CDR3 has 15 residues. V shed 5 bases and J 6 bases; nucleotides not matched to a gene: 6. Germline V lookup: CDR1 LNHDA, CDR2 SQIVND (reference sequence). In nucleotides, the CDR3 is TGTGCCAGTAGTCCTCGGACAGGGGGAGATGAAAAACTGTTTTTT. Residues: CASSPRTGGDEKLFF.

The V gene is TRBV7-8, the J gene TRBJ2-7; a weak D match, TRBD2 (6 bases). CDR1 and CDR2 from the germline V gene are SGHVS and FQNEAQ. This CDR3 has 18 residues. Deletions cut 1 base from V and 2 bases from J, with 21 bases between. This chain's CDR3 is CASSLGPGREAPTYEQYF. The CDR3, as DNA: TGTGCCAGCAGCTTAGGGCCTGGGCGGGAAGCGCCTACCTACGAGCAGTACTTC. The whole variable domain, filled in from reference TRBV7-8 and TRBJ2-7, reads GAGVSQSPRYKVAKRGQDVALRCDPISGHVSLFWYQQALGQGPEFLTYFQNEAQLDKSGLPSDRFFAERPEGSVSTLKIQRTQQEDSAVYLCASSLGPGREAPTYEQYFGPGTRLTVT.